This T cell receptor (beta chain) was sequenced in a study of blood T cell repertoires in COVID-19. Study in general: PBMCs, B-cell-depleted T cells, or T cells provided the cDNA or gDNA that made up the material.

Germline V gene sequence: CDR1 SEHNR, CDR2 FQNEAQ (reference sequence). This CDR3 is built from 12 residues. The V end was cut by 4 bases, the J end by 7 bases, with 8 bases between. Profiling relied on immunoSEQ multiplex PCR, and the TCRdb table lists in-frame clones only, not all of them. This sample has fewer than 150,000 clones; roughly 84% occur once, and the top ten carry under 15%. The sample taken for sequencing was peripheral blood. This TCR was recovered from a woman under 40 who had recovered from COVID-19. This chain links TRBV7-9 with TRBJ2-1; possible D gene TRBD2, 6 bases. Written as DNA, the CDR3 is TGTGCCAGCAGCTGGGGAGGTAATGAGCAGTTCTTC. Its translation: CASSWGGNEQFF.